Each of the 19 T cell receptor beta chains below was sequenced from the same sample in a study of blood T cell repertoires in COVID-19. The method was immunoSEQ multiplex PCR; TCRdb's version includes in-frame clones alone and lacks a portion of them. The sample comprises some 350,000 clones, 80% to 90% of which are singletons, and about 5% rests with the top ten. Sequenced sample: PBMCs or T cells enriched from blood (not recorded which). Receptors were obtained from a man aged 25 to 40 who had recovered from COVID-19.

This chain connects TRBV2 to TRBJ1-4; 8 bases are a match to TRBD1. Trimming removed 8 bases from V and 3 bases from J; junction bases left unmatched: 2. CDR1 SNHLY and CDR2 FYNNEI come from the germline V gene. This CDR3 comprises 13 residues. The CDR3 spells CASSGQANEKLFF. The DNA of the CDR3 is TGTGCCAGCTCGGGACAGGCTAATGAAAAACTGTTTTTT.

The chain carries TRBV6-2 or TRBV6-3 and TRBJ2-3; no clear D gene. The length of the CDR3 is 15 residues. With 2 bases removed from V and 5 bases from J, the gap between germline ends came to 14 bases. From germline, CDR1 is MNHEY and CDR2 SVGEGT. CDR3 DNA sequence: TGTGCCAGCAGTTACGCTCGCGAGAGTAGAGATACGCAGTATTTT. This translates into CASSYARESRDTQYF.

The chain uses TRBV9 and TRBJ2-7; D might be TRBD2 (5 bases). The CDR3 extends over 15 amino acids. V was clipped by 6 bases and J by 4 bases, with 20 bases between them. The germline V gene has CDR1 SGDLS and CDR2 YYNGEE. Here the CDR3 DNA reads TGTGCCAGCAATAAGGGTTCCGGGATTCAATACGAGCAGTACTTC. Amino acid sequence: CASNKGSGIQYEQYF. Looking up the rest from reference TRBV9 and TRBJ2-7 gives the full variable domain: DSGVTQTPKHLITATGQRVTLRCSPRSGDLSVYWYQQSLDQGLQFLIQYYNGEERAKGNILERFSAQQFPDLHSELNLSSLELGDSALYFCASNKGSGIQYEQYFGPGTRLTVT.

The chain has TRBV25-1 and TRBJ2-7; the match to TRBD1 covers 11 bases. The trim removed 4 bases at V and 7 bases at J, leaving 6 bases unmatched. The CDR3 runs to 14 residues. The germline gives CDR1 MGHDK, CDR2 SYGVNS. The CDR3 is CASSVGQGALEQYF. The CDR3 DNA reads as TGTGCCAGCAGTGTCGGACAGGGGGCATTAGAGCAGTACTTC.

The CDR3 DNA is TGTGCCAGCAGGACGGGACAAAAAGGCTACACCTTC. This codes for CASRTGQKGYTF. This chain joins TRBV6-5 and TRBJ1-2; tentative D call: TRBD1 (6 bases). CDR1 MNHEY and CDR2 SVGAGI come from the germline V gene. The CDR3 runs to 12 residues. Trimming took off 6 bases at V and 8 bases at J, with 13 bases between the two ends.

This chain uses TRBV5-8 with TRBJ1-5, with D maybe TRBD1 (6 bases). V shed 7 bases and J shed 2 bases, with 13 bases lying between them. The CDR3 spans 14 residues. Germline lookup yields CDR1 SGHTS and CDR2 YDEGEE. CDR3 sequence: CASGPGHRNQPQHF. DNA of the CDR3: TGTGCCAGCGGCCCGGGACACCGCAATCAGCCCCAGCATTTT.

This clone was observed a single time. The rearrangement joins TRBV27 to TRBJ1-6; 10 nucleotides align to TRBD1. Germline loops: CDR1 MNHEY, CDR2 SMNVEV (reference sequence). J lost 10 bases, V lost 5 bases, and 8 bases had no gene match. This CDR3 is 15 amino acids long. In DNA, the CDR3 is TGTGCCAGCAGTGACCGGGACAGGGGTTCATCACCCCTCCACTTT. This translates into CASSDRDRGSSPLHF.

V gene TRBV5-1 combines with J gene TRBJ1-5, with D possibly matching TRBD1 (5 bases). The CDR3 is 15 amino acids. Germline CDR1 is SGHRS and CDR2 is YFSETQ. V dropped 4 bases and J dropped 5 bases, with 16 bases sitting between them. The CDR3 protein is CASSQAGEGHQPQHF. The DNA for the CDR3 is TGCGCCAGCAGCCAGGCGGGGGAGGGGCATCAGCCCCAGCATTTT.

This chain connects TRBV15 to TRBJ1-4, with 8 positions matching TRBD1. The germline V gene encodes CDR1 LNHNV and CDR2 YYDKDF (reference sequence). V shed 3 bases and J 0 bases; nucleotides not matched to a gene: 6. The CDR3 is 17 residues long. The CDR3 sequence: CATSRRRTGTTNEKLFF. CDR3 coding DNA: TGTGCCACCAGCAGGCGCAGGACAGGGACAACTAATGAAAAACTGTTTTTT.

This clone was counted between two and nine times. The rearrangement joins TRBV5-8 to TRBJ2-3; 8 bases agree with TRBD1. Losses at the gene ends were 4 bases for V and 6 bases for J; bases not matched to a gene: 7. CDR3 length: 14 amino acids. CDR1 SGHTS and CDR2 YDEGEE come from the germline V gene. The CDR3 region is CASSKTGDSDTQYF. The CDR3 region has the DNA TGTGCCAGCAGCAAGACAGGGGACTCGGATACGCAGTATTTT.

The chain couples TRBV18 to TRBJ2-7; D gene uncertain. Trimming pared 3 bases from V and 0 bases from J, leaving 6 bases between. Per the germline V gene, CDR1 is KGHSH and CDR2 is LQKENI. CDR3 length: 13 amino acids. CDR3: CASSPRSSYEQYF. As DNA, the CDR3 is TGTGCCAGCTCACCCAGAAGCTCCTACGAGCAGTACTTC.

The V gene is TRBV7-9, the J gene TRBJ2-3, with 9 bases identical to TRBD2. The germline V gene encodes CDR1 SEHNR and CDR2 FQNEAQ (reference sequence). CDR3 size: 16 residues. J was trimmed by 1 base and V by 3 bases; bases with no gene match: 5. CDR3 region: CASSFPQRGGTDTQYF. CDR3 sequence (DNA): TGTGCCAGCAGCTTCCCTCAGCGGGGGGGCACAGATACGCAGTATTTT. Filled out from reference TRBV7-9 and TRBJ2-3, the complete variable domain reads DTGVSQNPRHKITKRGQNVTFRCDPISEHNRLYWYRQTLGQGPEFLTYFQNEAQLEKSRLLSDRFSAERPKGSFSTLEIQRTEQGDSAMYLCASSFPQRGGTDTQYFGPGTRLTVL.

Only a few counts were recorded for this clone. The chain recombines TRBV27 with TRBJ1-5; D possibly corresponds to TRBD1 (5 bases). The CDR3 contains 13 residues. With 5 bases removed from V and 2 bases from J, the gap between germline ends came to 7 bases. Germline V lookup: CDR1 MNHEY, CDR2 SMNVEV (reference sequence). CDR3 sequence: CASSPQGNQPQHF. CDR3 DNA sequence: TGTGCCAGCAGTCCACAGGGCAATCAGCCCCAGCATTTT.

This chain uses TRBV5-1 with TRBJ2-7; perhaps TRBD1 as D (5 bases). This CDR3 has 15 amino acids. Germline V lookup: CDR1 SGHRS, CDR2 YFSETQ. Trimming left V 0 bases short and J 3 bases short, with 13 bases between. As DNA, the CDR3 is TGCGCCAGCAGCTTGGCCTCCGGCCAGGGCTACGAGCAGTACTTC. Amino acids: CASSLASGQGYEQYF.

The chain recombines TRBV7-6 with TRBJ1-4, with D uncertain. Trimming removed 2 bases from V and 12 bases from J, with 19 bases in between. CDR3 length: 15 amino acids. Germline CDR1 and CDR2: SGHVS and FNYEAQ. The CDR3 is CASSLFAGSEVELFF. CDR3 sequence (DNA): TGTGCCAGCAGCTTATTCGCGGGGTCGGAAGTTGAACTGTTTTTT.

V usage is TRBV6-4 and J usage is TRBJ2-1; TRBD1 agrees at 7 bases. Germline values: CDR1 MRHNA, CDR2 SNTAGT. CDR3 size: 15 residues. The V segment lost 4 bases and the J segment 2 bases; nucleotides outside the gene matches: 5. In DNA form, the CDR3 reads TGTGCCAGCAGTGGAACCCAGGGGGCCTACAATGAGCAGTTCTTC. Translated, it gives CASSGTQGAYNEQFF.

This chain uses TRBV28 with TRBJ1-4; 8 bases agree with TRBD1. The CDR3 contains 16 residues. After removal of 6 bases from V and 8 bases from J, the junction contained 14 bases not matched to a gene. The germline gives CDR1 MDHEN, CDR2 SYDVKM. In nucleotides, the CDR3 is TGTGCCAGCAGCCACCCCGGGACAGGCGATCGGGAAAAACTGTTTTTT. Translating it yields CASSHPGTGDREKLFF.

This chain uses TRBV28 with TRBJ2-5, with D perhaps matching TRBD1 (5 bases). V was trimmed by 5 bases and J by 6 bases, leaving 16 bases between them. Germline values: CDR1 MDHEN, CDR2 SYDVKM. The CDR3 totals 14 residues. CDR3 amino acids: CASSLSQGIQTQYF. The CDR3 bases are TGTGCCAGCAGTCTTTCCCAGGGAATACAGACCCAGTACTTC.

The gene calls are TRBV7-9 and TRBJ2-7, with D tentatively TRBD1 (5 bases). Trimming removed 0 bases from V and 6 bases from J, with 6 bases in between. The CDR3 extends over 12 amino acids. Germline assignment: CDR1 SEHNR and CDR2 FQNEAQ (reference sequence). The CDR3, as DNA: TGTGCCAGCAGCTTAGCAGGGGTCGAGCAGTACTTC. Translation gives CASSLAGVEQYF.